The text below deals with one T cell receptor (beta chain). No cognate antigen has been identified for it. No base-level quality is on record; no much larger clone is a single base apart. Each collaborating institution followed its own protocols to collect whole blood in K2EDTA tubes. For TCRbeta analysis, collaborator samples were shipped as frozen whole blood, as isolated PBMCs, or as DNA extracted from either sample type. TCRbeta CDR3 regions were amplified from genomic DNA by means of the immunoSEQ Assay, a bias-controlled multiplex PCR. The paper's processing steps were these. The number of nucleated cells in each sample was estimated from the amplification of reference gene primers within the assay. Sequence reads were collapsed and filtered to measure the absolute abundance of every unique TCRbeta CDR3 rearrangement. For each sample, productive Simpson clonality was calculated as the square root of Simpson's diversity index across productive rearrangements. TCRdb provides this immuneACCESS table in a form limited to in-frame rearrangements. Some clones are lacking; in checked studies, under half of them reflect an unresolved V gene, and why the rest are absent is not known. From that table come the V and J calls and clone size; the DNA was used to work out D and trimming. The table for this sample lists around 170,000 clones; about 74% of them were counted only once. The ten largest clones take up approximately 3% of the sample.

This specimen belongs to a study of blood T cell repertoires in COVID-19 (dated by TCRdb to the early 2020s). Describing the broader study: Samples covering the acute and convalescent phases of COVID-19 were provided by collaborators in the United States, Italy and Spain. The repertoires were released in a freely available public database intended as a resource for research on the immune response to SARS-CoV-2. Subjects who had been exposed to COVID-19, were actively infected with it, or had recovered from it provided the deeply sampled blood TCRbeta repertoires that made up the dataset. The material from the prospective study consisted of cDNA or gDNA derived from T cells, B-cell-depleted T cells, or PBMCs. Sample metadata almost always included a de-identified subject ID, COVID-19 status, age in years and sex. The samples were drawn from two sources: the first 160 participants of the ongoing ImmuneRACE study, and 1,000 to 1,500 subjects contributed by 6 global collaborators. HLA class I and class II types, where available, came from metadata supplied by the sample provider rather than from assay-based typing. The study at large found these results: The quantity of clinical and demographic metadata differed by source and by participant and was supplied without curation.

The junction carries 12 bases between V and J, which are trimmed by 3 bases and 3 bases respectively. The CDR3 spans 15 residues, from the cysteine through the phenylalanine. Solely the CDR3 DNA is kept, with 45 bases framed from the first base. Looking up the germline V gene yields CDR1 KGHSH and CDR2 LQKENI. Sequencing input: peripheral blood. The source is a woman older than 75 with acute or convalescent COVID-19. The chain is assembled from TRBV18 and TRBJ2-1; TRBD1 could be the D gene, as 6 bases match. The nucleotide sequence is TGTGCCAGCTCACCTATTAGGGACAACTACAATGAGCAGTTCTTC. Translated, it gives CASSPIRDNYNEQFF.